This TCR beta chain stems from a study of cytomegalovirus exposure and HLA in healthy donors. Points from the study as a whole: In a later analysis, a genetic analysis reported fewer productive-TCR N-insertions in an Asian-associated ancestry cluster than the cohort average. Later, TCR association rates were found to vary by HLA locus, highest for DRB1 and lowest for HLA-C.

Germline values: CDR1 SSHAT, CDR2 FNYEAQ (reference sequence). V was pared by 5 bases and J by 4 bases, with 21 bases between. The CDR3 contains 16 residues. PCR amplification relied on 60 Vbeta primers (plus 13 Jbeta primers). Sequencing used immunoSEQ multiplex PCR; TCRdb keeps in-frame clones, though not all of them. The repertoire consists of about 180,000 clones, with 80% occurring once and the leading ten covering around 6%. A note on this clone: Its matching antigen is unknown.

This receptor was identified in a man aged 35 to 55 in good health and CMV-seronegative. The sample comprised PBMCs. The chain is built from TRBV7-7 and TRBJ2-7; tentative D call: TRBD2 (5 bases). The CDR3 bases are TGTGCCAGCAGCCCCGGACCCAAGACGGGAATTTACGAGCAGTACTTC. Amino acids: CASSPGPKTGIYEQYF.